What follows describes a single T cell receptor (beta chain). This clonotype was seen a handful of times. There is no known antigen for this receptor. Within one base of it there is no much larger clone, and no base qualities were kept. Donors were 40 or so systemically healthy Caucasian individuals from Russia aged roughly 6 to 100 years. Roughly 9 milliliters of peripheral blood were drawn from each donor into EDTA-treated Vacutainer tubes. Ficoll-Paque density-gradient centrifugation was used to isolate PBMCs, with at least 6.5 million per sample. Total RNA was extracted from PBMCs with Trizol reagent, with at least 5.5 micrograms obtained per sample. For every donor, flow cytometry on a PBMC aliquot measured the percentage of naive CD45RAhigh/CD27high T cells. This specimen belongs to a study of blood T cells in healthy people across ages (dated by TCRdb to 2013 to 2016). A note on the overall study: In model experiments, roughly one uniquely barcoded TCR beta cDNA molecule per two T cells was captured by template switching. Using deep sequencing normalized with unique cDNA molecular identifiers, the study measured how TCR beta repertoire diversity changes with age. Four age groups were formed from the donors: young (average approximately 16 years), middle-aged (approximately 39), aged (roughly 56) and long-lived (about 75). Using the same blood draw, the study looked at two additional independent replicas of 1 million unique cDNA reads for two donors, one aged 18 to 29 and the other aged 80 or older.

What the research found in general, with its limitations: Compared with the aged group, more naive CD4+ T cells, fewer expanded clones and increased TCR diversity were shown by the long-lived group, suggesting age selection. As age increased, observed TCR beta diversity per million T cells dropped in a roughly linear way, and a significant reduction was already evident by age around 41. There was a strong correlation between observed TCR beta diversity and the percentage of naive T cells measured by flow cytometry. Bulk unsorted PBMC profiling prevented conclusive comparison of naive and antigen-experienced compartments. Total diversity estimates from one million sequenced T cells were considered lower bounds and underestimates. Donor CMV infection status was unknown, potentially confounding age-related changes in expanded clonotypes.

Relative to germline, V is 6 bases shorter and J is 4 bases shorter, with 15 bases between their ends. From the cysteine up to the phenylalanine, the CDR3 has a length of 13 residues. Left in the record is the CDR3 DNA by itself, 39 bases read in frame from the first base. CDR1 and CDR2, looked up from the germline V gene (reference sequence), are DFQATT and SNEGSKA. The method behind the library was 5' RACE. Sequencing took place on an Illumina HiSeq 2500. A second about 7 to 11 cycle PCR used a sample-barcoded 5' primer and a J-beta primer mix. A template-switch 5' adaptor carrying 12 random nucleotides introduced a unique molecular identifier onto each TCR beta cDNA molecule. Each sample yielded at least 3 million CDR3-containing paired-end reads. The Mint cDNA synthesis kit, primed by a TRBC-specific oligonucleotide, was used to synthesize first-strand cDNA from all RNA. After uracil-DNA glycosylase treatment, a first 18-cycle PCR used universal primers M1SS and BC2_uni_R on all cDNA. For the original study's pipeline: Each sample was normalized by randomly selecting 1 million high-quality reads, each carrying a distinct molecular identifier. Instead of being binned into consensus sequences, reads that shared molecular identifiers were thrown out. MiTCR, set to a Q25 quality threshold and the strictest error-elimination algorithm, was used for CDR3 identification, clonotype clustering and error correction. A nonparametric unseen species model using Euler transformation provided a lower-bound estimate of total TCR beta diversity. The public reads were reprocessed in TCRdb via fastp at Q25 and MiXCR, keeping in-frame beta chains. Identical CDR3 proteins give one entry, which carries the most common genes and DNA. The V and J calls here are based on TCRdb, not the publication. This sample lists some 890,000 distinct CDR3 sequences; almost 30% were detected once. The ten largest clones add up to 10% to 13% of the sample.

Separately, the same data were catalogued under a study of T cells of mothers and their children. From that second study: Nine systemically healthy Caucasian individuals served as donors, namely three mothers together with their six children. cDNA synthesis consumed the entire amount of extracted RNA, loaded at approximately 1.5 ug RNA in each 15 ul reaction. Sample barcodes and 2-4 random nucleotides were added via the M1S primer in the second PCR. Each mother yielded over 8.5 million TCR beta CDR3 reads and each child 2.5 million to 3 million reads. Thymic selection shapes the output of TCR recombination in a similar way in related and unrelated pairs, and inherited differences have a minor effect. Normalized repertoire overlap was always found to be slightly, but never significantly, higher in related mother-child pairs than in unrelated mother-child pairs. No persistent microchimeric T cell clones were found, with a detection sensitivity of roughly 99 clones per million clonotypes. Deep NGS was used in the study to compare the TCR beta repertoires of mothers and children and to look for features that separate related mother-child pairs from unrelated individuals. Mothers averaged about 37 +/- 4 years of age and children averaged roughly 10 +/- 4 years. After adapters were ligated using NEBNext reagents, the libraries underwent 100+100 nt paired-end sequencing on an Illumina HiSeq 2000. To prevent cross-contamination, the mother and child libraries were prepared a month apart and were sequenced in separate runs. Between 500,000 and 2,000,000 distinct TCR beta clonotypes were identified per donor. Naive TCR beta clonotypes were estimated from low-frequency clonotypes matched to each donor's FACS-determined naive share, without sorting.

Sequenced: blood. This sequence originates from a woman between 35 and 50 years old in good health. This chain joins TRBV20-1 to TRBJ1-2; D gene: possibly TRBD1, on 6 matching bases. The CDR3 region reads CSAQEGVGYGYTF. Read as DNA, the sequence is TGCAGTGCCCAGGAGGGGGTGGGCTATGGCTACACCTTC.